The next 3 T cell receptor beta chains were all read from a single sample in a study of T cells in Graves' hyperthyroidism and ophthalmopathy. The investigators amplified TCR beta CDR3 regions from RNA transcripts. RT-PCR in the first round (using the HTBI primer set) targeted the TCR CDR3. TCRdb analysed the multiplex PCR reads with MiXCR anew, one entry per CDR3 protein. The sample includes around 340,000 distinct CDR3 sequences, about a sixth of them seen just once. The material sequenced was blood. Every receptor here comes from a woman in her 30s with Graves' hyperthyroidism that later progressed to Graves' ophthalmopathy.

V and J are TRBV7-9 and TRBJ1-5; D gene ambiguous. The V end lost 1 base, the J end lost 3 bases, and 16 bases lay between the germline ends. Per germline, CDR1 SEHNR and CDR2 FQNEAQ (reference sequence). The CDR3 contains 17 residues. Here the CDR3 reads CASSLGSGDPFNQPQHF. The CDR3 coding sequence is TGTGCCAGCAGCTTAGGGTCAGGCGACCCCTTCAATCAGCCCCAGCATTTT.

This chain joins TRBV19 and TRBJ1-1; D uncertain. V was shortened by 4 bases and J by 3 bases, with 15 bases between the two germline ends. CDR1 is LNHDA and CDR2 is SQIVND in the germline V gene (reference sequence). The CDR3 is 15 residues long. As DNA, the CDR3 is TGTGCCAGTAGTACCCCATTCGGGGTGTACACTGAAGCTTTCTTT. It is translated as CASSTPFGVYTEAFF.

This clonotype was detected ten times or more. The chain links TRBV2 to TRBJ2-3, with D possibly called TRBD1 or TRBD2 (5 bases each). The CDR3 runs 16 residues. Trimming cost V 4 bases and J 1 base, with 15 bases left between them. Looked up from germline, CDR1 is SNHLY and CDR2 is FYNNEI. The CDR3 protein is CASSVGLGTGTDTQYF. The CDR3 region has the DNA TGTGCCAGCAGTGTCGGTTTGGGGACGGGCACAGATACGCAGTATTTT.